The clone carrying this TCR beta chain has a single count. V lost 4 bases and J lost 6; bases outside the gene matches: 12. Germline-derived CDR1 and CDR2 are SGHTS and YDEGEE. The CDR3 runs to 16 residues. These data are taken from a study of blood T cell repertoires in COVID-19. Across the study: Some COVID-19 samples were acute and others convalescent; all came from the United States, Italy and Spain.

Profiling relied on immunoSEQ multiplex PCR, and the TCRdb table lists in-frame clones only, not all of them. The sample has hundreds of thousands of clones, roughly 90% seen once; the top ten hold around 4%. The source material was peripheral blood. This TCR was sampled from a woman aged 50 to 60 with active or convalescent COVID-19. The chain carries TRBV5-8 and TRBJ1-5; 8 positions match TRBD1. The CDR3 nucleotides read TGTGCCAGCAGCCGAAGCATCGACAGGGGAAGTCAGCCCCAGCATTTT. Translated: CASSRSIDRGSQPQHF.